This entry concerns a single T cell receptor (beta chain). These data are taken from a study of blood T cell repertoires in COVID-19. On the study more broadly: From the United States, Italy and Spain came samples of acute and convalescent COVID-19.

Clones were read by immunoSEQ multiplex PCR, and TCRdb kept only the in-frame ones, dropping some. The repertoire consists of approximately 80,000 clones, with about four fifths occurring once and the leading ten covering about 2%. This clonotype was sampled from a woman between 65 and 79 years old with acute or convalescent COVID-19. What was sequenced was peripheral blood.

CDR3 nucleotide sequence: TGTGCCAGTAGTATCGGACAGGGGAACGGCTACACCTTC. This gives the protein CASSIGQGNGYTF. The chain links TRBV19 to TRBJ1-2; 9 nucleotides agree with TRBD1. Trimming cost V 3 bases and J 8 bases; bases outside gene matches: 4. Germline V CDR1 and CDR2: LNHDA, SQIVND (reference sequence). This CDR3 is built from 13 residues.